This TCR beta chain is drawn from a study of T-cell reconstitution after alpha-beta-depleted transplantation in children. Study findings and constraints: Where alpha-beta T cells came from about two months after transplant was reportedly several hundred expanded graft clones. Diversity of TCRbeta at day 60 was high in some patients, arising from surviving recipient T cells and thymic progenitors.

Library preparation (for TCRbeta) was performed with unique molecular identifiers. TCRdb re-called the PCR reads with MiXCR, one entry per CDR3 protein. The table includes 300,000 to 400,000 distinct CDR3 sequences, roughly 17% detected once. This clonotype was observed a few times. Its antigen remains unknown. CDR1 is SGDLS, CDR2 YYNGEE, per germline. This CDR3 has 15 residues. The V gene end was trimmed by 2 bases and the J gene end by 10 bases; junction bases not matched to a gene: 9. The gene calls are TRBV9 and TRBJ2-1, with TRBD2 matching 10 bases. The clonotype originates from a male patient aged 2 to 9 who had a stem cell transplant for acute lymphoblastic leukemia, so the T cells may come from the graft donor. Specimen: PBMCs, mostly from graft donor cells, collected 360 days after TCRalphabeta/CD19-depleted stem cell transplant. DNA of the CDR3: TGTGCCAGCAGCGTCATTCTAGCGGGAGAGGAGGAGCAGTTCTTC. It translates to CASSVILAGEEEQFF. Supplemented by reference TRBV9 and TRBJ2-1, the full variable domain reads DSGVTQTPKHLITATGQRVTLRCSPRSGDLSVYWYQQSLDQGLQFLIQYYNGEERAKGNILERFSAQQFPDLHSELNLSSLELGDSALYFCASSVILAGEEEQFFGPGTRLTVL.